Reported below is one TCR beta chain. Its specificity is not known. The data originate from a study of circulating tumor DNA in untreated peripheral T-cell lymphoma. The method was immunoSEQ multiplex PCR; TCRdb's version includes in-frame clones alone and lacks a portion of them. The sample lists 2,500 to 3,500 clones; roughly two thirds were seen once. Looked up from germline, CDR1 is SGHRS and CDR2 is YFSETQ. This CDR3 spans 14 amino acids. V was trimmed by 0 bases and J by 6 bases, leaving 13 bases between them. Study conclusions and caveats: Tumor-specific clonotypes: identified in around 71% of patients, more than 85% of baseline tissues.

Sequenced: tumor tissue. This chain connects TRBV5-1 to TRBJ2-7; D gene unclear. This sequence was found in a human donor with peripheral T-cell lymphoma. The CDR3 coding sequence is TGCGCCAGCAGCTTGGAGAGGATCCCGGGCGAGCAGTACTTC. Translated: CASSLERIPGEQYF.